The T cell receptor beta chain described here comes from a study of shared clonotypes between healthy human individuals. Genomic DNA of every subset was divided equally among multiple immunoSEQ plates. The method was immunoSEQ multiplex PCR; TCRdb's version includes in-frame clones alone and lacks a portion of them. Of 1.5 million to 2.5 million clones in the sample, about 95% were seen once. CDR3 length equals 12 residues. Germline V gives CDR1 SGHRS, CDR2 YFSETQ. With regard to this clone: One end of the junction is discordant with germline, which a read error may explain.

The naive CD8 population came from CD45RO-negative cells selected for CCR7, without terminally differentiated effector memory CD45RA+ cells. Input material: naive CD8+ T cells sorted from blood. The receptor's source is a man aged 18 to 30 in good health. The J gene is TRBJ2-7, the V gene TRBV5-1; D gene uncertain. Here the CDR3 DNA reads TGCGCCAGCGAGCCGGCCTACTCAACCTGGGACTTC. This translates into CASEPAYSTWDF. The complete variable domain, with remaining parts taken from reference TRBV5-1 and TRBJ2-7, reads KAGVTQTPRYLIKTRGQQVTLSCSPISGHRSVSWYQQTPGQGLQFLFEYFSETQRNKGNFPGRFSGRQFSNSRSEMNVSTLELGDSALYLCASEPAYSTWDFGPGTRLTVT.